This T cell receptor beta chain was sequenced for a study of vaccination and CD4 T cells after COVID-19 (dated by TCRdb to between 2021 and 2023). As for the study more broadly: Convalescent patients had a positive SARS-CoV-2 result on nasal swab PCR, and of these patients, some 10 had mild disease and one had severe disease. Six males and four females were included in the convalescent cohort, with two Hispanic individuals, seven Caucasians, two Asians and one multiracial person represented. Participants received two doses of either the Pfizer-BioNTech BNT162b2 vaccine (n=8) or the Moderna mRNA-1273 vaccine (n=2). Post-COVID blood samples from convalescent patients were collected a median of around 100 days after diagnosis, with a range of roughly 35 to 170 days. Post-vaccine blood samples were collected a median of about 72 days after the second vaccine dose, ranging from about 13 to 250 days. Overlapping spike peptide pools from SARS-CoV-2 and from the common cold coronaviruses HCoV-NL63, HCoV-OC43 and HCoV-229E were used as culture stimuli. Control cultures used a CEFX viral epitope pool as positive control, an HIV-1 Nef peptide pool as negative control, or no peptide. In ten to eleven COVID-19 convalescent patients and a handful of infection-naive healthy vaccine recipients, the spike-specific CD4+ TCR repertoire before mRNA vaccination was compared with the repertoire after mRNA vaccination.

In the paper's terms, the treatment or condition label means: approximately nine-day PBMC culture with coronavirus spike peptide pools or control peptides (ViraFEST assay). The study used the ViraFEST assay, which expanded antigen-specific T cells with peptide pools and then identified expanded clonotypes by TCR sequencing. The convalescent patients' positive SARS-CoV-2 PCR tests were from March to December 2020, which was before the Alpha, Beta and Delta variants emerged in the United States. PBMCs were cultured at under 2.5 million per well in IMDM supplemented with around 5% human AB serum and 8.5 to 10 IU/ml IL-2, with 9.5 to 10 ug/ml peptide pools added. On days 3 and 7, half of the culture medium was replaced with fresh IL-2-containing medium. CD4+ T cells were isolated after roughly 10 days of culture through negative selection using the EasySep CD4+ T cell isolation kit. Ficoll-Paque Plus gradient centrifugation was used to isolate PBMCs from whole blood, and the isolated PBMCs were then either used fresh or cryopreserved at -140C. Triplicate wells were generally used for each culture condition.

The library was built by means of PCR. TCR sequencing of DNA from cultured CD4+ T cells used the Oncomine TCR Beta short-read assay at the Johns Hopkins FTIC core. The QIAamp micro DNA kit was used to extract genomic DNA from the cultured CD4+ T cells. Oncomine TCR Beta libraries made from cultured CD4+ T cells were pooled using unique dual indexes and sequenced on an Illumina iSeq 100. In the paper's pipeline: Non-productive sequences were filtered out, and CDR3s that did not start with C, did not end with F or W, or were shorter than 7 amino acids were discarded. The MANAFEST web application identified antigen-specific clonotypes by comparing peptide-stimulated wells against reference wells and other culture wells. Positive clones required FDR below 0.05, an odds ratio above 5, and productive frequency above 0.1% in at least two of three replicate wells. A clonotype counted as cross-reactive if it showed significant expansion both in the SARS-CoV-2 spike wells and in at least one common cold coronavirus spike condition. Similarity between CDR3 sequences was evaluated in R version 3.6.1 using Levenshtein distances (stringdist) and unrooted phylogenetic trees (ape). TCRdb reworked the public reads: Q25 trimming with fastp, MiXCR clone assembly, productive beta chains retained. Identical CDR3 protein sequences are pooled into one entry, listed with their most common genes and DNA. Here the V and J calls rest on TCRdb's processing, not on the authors' analysis. The sample yields more than 20,000 distinct CDR3 sequences; about 33% were counted once. Around 11% of the sample is held by the ten biggest clonotypes.

V is cut back by 3 bases and J by 3 bases, with 16 bases in the junction unmatched. Counted from cysteine to phenylalanine, this CDR3 has 18 amino acids. Just the 54-base CDR3 DNA is kept, in frame starting at base 1. Sequences SNHLY (CDR1) and FYNNEI (CDR2) are obtained from the germline V gene. Results and caveats for the whole study, not just this receptor: Of the vaccine-specific clones in convalescent patients, 304 of 307, or nearly all, reacted only to SARS-CoV-2 spike and did not cross-react with common cold coronaviruses. Only a relatively small number of convalescent patients were included in the study, and early timepoints following natural infection were not analyzed. The median number of SARS-CoV-2-reactive clonotypes rose from approximately 20 after infection to some 40 after vaccination, but the change was not significant. Among convalescent patients, a median roughly 84% of the SARS-CoV-2-reactive clones seen after vaccination appeared only after vaccination, which suggests priming specific to the vaccine.

In regard to this clonotype: What antigen it recognizes has not been identified. No clone much larger than this one lies a single base away; base qualities are absent.

The clonotype comes from a human donor with COVID-19. Source material: cultured CD4+ T cells from blood. The rearrangement combines TRBV2 with TRBJ1-2, and TRBD1 matches 7 of the central bases. This receptor has the CDR3 CASSERGGPGGLDYGYTF. The nucleotide sequence reads TGTGCCAGCAGTGAGAGGGGGGGGCCAGGGGGTTTGGACTATGGCTACACCTTC. The CDR3 plus the reference TRBV2 and TRBJ1-2 genes for the other parts give the full variable domain: EPEVTQTPSHQVTQMGQEVILRCVPISNHLYFYWYRQILGQKVEFLVSFYNNEISEKSEIFDDQFSVERPDGSNFTLKIRSTKLEDSAMYFCASSERGGPGGLDYGYTFGSGTRLTVV.